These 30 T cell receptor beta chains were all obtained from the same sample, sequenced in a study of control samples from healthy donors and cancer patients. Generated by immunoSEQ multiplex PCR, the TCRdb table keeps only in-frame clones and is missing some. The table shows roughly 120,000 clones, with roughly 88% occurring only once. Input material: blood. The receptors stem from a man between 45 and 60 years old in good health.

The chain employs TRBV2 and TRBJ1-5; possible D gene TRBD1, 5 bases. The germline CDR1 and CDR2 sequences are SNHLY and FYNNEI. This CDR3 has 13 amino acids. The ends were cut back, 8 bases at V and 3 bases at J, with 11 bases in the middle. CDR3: CASLQEYNQPQHF. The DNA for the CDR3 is TGTGCCAGCCTACAGGAGTACAATCAGCCCCAGCATTTT.

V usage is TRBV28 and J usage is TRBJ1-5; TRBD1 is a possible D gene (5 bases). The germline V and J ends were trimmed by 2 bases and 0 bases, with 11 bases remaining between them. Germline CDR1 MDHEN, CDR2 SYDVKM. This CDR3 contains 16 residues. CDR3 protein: CASSLRGTHSNQPQHF. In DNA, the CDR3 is TGTGCCAGCAGTTTAAGGGGAACACATAGCAATCAGCCCCAGCATTTT.

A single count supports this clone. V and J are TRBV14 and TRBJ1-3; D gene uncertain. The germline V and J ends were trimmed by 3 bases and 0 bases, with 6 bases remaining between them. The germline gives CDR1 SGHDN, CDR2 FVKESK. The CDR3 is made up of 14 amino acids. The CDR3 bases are TGTGCCAGCAGCCATTCATTCTCTGGAAACACCATATATTTT. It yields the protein CASSHSFSGNTIYF.

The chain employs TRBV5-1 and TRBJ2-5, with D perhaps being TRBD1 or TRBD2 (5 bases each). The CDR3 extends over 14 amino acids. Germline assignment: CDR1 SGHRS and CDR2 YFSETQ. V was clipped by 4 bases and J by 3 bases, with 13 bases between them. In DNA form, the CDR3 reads TGCGCCAGCAGCCAGTTGAGGGGCGAAGAGACCCAGTACTTC. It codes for CASSQLRGEETQYF.

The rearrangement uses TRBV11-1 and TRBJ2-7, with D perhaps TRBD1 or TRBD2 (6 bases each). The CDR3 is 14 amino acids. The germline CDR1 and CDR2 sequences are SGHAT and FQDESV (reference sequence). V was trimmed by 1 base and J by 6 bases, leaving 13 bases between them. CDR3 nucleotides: TGTGCCAGCAGCTTAGGAAGGGGGGCTGGCGAGCAGTACTTC. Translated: CASSLGRGAGEQYF.

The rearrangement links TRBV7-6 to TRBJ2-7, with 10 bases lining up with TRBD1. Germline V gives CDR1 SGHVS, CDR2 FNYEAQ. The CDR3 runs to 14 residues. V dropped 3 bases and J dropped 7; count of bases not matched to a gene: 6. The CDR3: CASSLGGQGREQYF. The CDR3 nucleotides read TGTGCCAGCAGCTTGGGGGGACAGGGGAGAGAGCAGTACTTC. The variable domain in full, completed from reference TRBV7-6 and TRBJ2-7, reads GAGVSQSPRYKVTKRGQDVALRCDPISGHVSLYWYRQALGQGPEFLTYFNYEAQQDKSGLPNDRFSAERPEGSISTLTIQRTEQRDSAMYRCASSLGGQGREQYFGPGTRLTVT.

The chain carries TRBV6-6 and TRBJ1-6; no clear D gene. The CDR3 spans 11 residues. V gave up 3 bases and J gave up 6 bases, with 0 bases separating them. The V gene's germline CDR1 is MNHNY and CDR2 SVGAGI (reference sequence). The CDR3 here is CASSYNSPLHF. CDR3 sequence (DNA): TGTGCCAGCAGTTATAATTCACCCCTCCACTTT.

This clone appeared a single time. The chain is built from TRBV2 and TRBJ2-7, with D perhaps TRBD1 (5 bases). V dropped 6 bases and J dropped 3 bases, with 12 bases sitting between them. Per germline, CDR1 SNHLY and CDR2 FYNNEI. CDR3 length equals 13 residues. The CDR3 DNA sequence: TGTGCCAGCAGGGGTCGACAGCTCTACGAGCAGTACTTC. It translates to CASRGRQLYEQYF.

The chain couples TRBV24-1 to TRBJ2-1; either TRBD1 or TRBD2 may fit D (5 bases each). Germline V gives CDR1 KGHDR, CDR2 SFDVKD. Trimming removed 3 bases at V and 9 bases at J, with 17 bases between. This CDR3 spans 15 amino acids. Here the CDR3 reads CATSDTGARYAEQFF. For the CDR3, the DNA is TGTGCCACCAGTGATACCGGGGCCAGGTATGCTGAGCAGTTCTTC.

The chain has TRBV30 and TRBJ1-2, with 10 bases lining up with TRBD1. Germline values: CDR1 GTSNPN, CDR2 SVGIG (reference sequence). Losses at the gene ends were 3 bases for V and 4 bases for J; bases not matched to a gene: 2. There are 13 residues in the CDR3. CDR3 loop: CAWRTGGFYGYTF. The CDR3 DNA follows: TGTGCCTGGAGGACAGGGGGCTTCTATGGCTACACCTTC.

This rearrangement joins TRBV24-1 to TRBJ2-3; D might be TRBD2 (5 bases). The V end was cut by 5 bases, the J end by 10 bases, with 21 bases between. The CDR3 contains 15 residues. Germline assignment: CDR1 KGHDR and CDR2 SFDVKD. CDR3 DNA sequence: TGTGCCACCAGTGTCACGGGTCTCAGCGGCGATGCGCAGTATTTT. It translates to CATSVTGLSGDAQYF.

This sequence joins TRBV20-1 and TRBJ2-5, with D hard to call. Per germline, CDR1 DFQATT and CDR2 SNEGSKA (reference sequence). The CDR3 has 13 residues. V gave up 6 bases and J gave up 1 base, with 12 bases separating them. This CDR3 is CSASSHFQETQYF. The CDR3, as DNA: TGCAGTGCGAGTAGCCACTTCCAAGAGACCCAGTACTTC.

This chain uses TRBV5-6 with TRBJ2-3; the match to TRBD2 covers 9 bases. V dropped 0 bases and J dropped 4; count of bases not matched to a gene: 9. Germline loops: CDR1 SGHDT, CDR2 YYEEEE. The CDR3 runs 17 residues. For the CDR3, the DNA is TGTGCCAGCAGCTTGGGGAGCGGCGGGGGGGCCTCAGATACGCAGTATTTT. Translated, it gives CASSLGSGGGASDTQYF. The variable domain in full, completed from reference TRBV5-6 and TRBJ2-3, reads DAGVTQSPTHLIKTRGQQVTLRCSPKSGHDTVSWYQQALGQGPQFIFQYYEEEERQRGNFPDRFSGHQFPNYSSELNVNALLLGDSALYLCASSLGSGGGASDTQYFGPGTRLTVL.

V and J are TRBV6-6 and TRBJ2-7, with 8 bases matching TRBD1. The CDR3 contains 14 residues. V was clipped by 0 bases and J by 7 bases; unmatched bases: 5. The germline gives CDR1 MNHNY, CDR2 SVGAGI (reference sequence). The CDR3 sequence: CASSYSQGAVEQYF. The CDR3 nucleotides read TGTGCCAGCAGTTACTCGCAGGGGGCGGTAGAGCAGTACTTC.

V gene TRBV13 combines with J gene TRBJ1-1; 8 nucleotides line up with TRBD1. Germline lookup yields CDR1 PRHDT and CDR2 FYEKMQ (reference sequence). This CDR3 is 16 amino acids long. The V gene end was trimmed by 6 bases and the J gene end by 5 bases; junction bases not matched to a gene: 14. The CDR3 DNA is TGTGCCAGCAGGGAAACAGGGGGGAGATTCCAAACTGAAGCTTTCTTT. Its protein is CASRETGGRFQTEAFF.

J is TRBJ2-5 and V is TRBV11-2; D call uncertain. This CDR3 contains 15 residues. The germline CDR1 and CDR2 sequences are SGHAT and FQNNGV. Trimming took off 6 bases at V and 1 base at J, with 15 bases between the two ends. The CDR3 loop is CASSPTYAPQETQYF. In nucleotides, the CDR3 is TGTGCCAGCAGTCCGACGTACGCCCCCCAAGAGACCCAGTACTTC.

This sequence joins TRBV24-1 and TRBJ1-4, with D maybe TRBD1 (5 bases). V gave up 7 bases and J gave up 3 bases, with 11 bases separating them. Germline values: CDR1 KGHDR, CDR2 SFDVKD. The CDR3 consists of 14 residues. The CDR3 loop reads CATSGGYANEKLFF. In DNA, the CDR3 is TGTGCCACCAGCGGGGGGTACGCTAATGAAAAACTGTTTTTT.

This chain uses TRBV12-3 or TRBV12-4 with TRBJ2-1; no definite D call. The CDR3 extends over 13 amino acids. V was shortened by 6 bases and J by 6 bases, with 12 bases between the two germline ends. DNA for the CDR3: TGTGCCAGCAGCATAGGCCCCGGCAATGAGCAGTTCTTC. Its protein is CASSIGPGNEQFF.

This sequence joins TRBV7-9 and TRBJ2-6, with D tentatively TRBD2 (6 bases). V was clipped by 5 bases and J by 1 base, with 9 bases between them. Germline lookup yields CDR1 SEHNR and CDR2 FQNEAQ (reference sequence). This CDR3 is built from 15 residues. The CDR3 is CASSLGTSGANVLTF. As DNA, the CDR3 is TGTGCCAGCAGCCTAGGGACTTCTGGGGCCAACGTCCTGACTTTC. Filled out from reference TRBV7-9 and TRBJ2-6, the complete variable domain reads DTGVSQNPRHKITKRGQNVTFRCDPISEHNRLYWYRQTLGQGPEFLTYFQNEAQLEKSRLLSDRFSAERPKGSFSTLEIQRTEQGDSAMYLCASSLGTSGANVLTFGAGSRLTVL.

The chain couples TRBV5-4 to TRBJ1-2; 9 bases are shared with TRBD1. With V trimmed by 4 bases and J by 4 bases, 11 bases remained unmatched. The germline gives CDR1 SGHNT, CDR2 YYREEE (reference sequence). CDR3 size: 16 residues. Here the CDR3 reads CASSVPGQGGIYGYTF. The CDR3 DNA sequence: TGTGCCAGCAGCGTACCGGGACAGGGAGGAATCTATGGCTACACCTTC.

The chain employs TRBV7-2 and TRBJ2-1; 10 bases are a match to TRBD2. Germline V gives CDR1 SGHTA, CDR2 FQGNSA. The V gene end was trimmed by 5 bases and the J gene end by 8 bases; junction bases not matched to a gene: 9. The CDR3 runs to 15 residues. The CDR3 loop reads CASSPLPSGGYEQFF. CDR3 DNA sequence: TGTGCCAGCAGCCCACTCCCTAGCGGGGGATATGAGCAGTTCTTC.

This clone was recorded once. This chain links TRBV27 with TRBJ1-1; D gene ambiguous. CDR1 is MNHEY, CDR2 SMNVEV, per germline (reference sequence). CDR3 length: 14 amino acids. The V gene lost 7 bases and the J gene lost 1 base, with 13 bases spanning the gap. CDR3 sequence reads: CASTDVLGNTEAFF. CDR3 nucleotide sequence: TGTGCCAGCACAGACGTCCTAGGGAACACTGAAGCTTTCTTT.

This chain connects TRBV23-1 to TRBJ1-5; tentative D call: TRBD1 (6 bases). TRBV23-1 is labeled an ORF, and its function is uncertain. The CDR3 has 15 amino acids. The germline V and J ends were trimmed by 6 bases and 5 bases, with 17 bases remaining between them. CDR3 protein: CASRWNRVVDQPQHF. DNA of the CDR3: TGCGCCAGCAGATGGAACAGGGTAGTCGATCAGCCCCAGCATTTT.

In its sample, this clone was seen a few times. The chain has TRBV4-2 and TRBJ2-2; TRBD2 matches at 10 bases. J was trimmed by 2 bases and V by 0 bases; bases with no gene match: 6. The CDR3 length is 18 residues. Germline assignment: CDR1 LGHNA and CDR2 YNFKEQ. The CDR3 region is CASSQDPSGGYNTGELFF. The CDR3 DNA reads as TGTGCCAGCAGCCAAGATCCTAGCGGGGGCTATAACACCGGGGAGCTGTTTTTT.

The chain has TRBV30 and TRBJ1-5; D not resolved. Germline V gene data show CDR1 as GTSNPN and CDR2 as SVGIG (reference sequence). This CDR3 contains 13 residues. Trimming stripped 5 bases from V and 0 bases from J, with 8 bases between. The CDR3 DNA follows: TGTGCCTGGCGCTTGAATAGCAATCAGCCCCAGCATTTT. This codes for CAWRLNSNQPQHF.

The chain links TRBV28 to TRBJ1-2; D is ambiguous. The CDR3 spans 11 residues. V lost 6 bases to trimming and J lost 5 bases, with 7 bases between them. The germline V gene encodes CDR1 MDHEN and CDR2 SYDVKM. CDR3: CASSGAYGYTF. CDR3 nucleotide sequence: TGTGCCAGCAGCGGCGCGTATGGCTACACCTTC.

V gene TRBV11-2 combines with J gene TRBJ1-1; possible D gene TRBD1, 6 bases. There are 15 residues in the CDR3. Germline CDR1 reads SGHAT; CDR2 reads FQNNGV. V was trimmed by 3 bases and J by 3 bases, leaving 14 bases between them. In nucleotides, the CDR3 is TGTGCCAGCAGCTTCCAAGGGGGTGGGGACACTGAAGCTTTCTTT. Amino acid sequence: CASSFQGGGDTEAFF.

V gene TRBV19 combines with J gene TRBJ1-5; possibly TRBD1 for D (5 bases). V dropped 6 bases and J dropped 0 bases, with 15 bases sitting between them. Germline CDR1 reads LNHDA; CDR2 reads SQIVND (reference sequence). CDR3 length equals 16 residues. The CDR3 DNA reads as TGTGCCAGTAGCATCATCCTGGGACCTAGCAATCAGCCCCAGCATTTT. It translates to CASSIILGPSNQPQHF.

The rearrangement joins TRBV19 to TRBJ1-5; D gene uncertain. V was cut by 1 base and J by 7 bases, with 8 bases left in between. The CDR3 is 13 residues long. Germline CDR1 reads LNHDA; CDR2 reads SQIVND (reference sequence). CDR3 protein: CASSIAAVQPQHF. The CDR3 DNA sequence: TGTGCCAGTAGTATAGCGGCGGTGCAGCCCCAGCATTTT. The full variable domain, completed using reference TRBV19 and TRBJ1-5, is DGGITQSPKYLFRKEGQNVTLSCEQNLNHDAMYWYRQDPGQGLRLIYYSQIVNDFQKGDIAEGYSVSREKKESFPLTVTSAQKNPTAFYLCASSIAAVQPQHFGDGTRLSIL.

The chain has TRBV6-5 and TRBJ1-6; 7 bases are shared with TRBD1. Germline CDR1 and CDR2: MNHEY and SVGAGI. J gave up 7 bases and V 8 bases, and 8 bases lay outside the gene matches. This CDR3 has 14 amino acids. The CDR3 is CASRRTGRNSPLHF. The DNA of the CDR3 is TGTGCCAGCCGACGGACAGGACGAAATTCACCCCTCCACTTT.